The following is a TCR beta chain sequence with its context. This record belongs to a study of cytomegalovirus exposure and HLA in healthy donors. CDR3 size: 15 residues. The V gene end was trimmed by 4 bases and the J gene end by 7 bases; junction bases not matched to a gene: 13. The germline V gene has CDR1 SGHRS and CDR2 YFSETQ. Method: immunoSEQ multiplex PCR; TCRdb's copy keeps in-frame clones and lacks some. This sample has about 82,000 clones, with about 92% found just once. The source material was PBMCs. V gene TRBV5-1 combines with J gene TRBJ1-2; 7 nucleotides line up with TRBD1. The source is a man aged 18 to 30 in good health and CMV-seronegative. The CDR3 DNA sequence: TGCGCCAGCAGCCCCCGACAGGGAAAGGGGCTTGGCTACACCTTC. Translating it yields CASSPRQGKGLGYTF.